The rows below give T cell receptor beta chains drawn from one sample of a study of blood T cell repertoires in COVID-19. Assay: immunoSEQ multiplex PCR; the TCRdb copy retains only in-frame clones and omits some. The sample includes about 210,000 clones, under 90% seen only once; the top ten take around 7.8%. The sample taken for sequencing was peripheral blood. These receptors were taken from a woman of 80 years or more with COVID-19, enrolled during active disease. The CDR3 runs from the conserved cysteine through the conserved F or W. A D gene is named only where the DNA matches it firmly. Clone size is stated in some rows and not others, as once, few, many or a class when expanded.

D gene | clone size | J gene | V gene | CDR3 DNA | CDR3 protein
TRBD2 | . | TRBJ2-1 | TRBV19 | TGTGCCAGTAGTAGATTCTCAGCTCGCGGGAGGTCTTACAATGAGCAGTTCTTC | CASSRFSARGRSYNEQFF
. | . | TRBJ1-1 | TRBV3-1/TRBV3-2 | TGTGCCAGCAGCCAATTCGGTTTTAAAACTGAAGCTTTCTTT | CASSQFGFKTEAFF
TRBD2 | few | TRBJ2-7 | TRBV29-1 | TGCAGCGGCTCAAGCGGGAGGGCCTCCTACGAGCAGTACTTC | CSGSSGRASYEQYF
TRBD1 | . | TRBJ1-4 | TRBV6-6 | TGTGCCACCTCTTTGGGACAGGGAAATGAAAAACTGTTTTTT | CATSLGQGNEKLFF
. | . | TRBJ1-5 | TRBV12-3/TRBV12-4 | TGTGCCAGCAGTATACAAAGCAATCAGCCCCAGCATTTT | CASSIQSNQPQHF
. | few | TRBJ1-5 | TRBV9 | TGTGCCAGCAGCGCCTCGTGGGAGAGCAATCAGCCCCAGCATTTT | CASSASWESNQPQHF
. | . | TRBJ2-3 | TRBV5-1 | TGCGCCAGCAGCCCGGACTATCTGGGCACAGATACGCAGTATTTT | CASSPDYLGTDTQYF
TRBD1 | . | TRBJ1-5 | TRBV28 | TGTGCCAGCAGCTCCGGGGGACAGGGGAGTCAGCCCCAGCATTTT | CASSSGGQGSQPQHF
TRBD1 | . | TRBJ1-1 | TRBV7-9 | TGTGCCAGCAGCTTAGAGCTGTCCGGGACAGGGCGGGATGAAGCTTTCTTT | CASSLELSGTGRDEAFF
. | . | TRBJ1-1 | TRBV2 | TGTGCCAGCAGTGAATTAAGGGGGAAAGTAGCTGAAGCTTTCTTT | CASSELRGKVAEAFF
. | . | TRBJ2-1 | TRBV20-1 | TGCAGCGTGTTCTCCTACAATGAGCAGTTCTTC | CSVFSYNEQFF
. | . | TRBJ1-2 | TRBV25-1 | TGTGCCAGCAGAGGGGGGGGGACTAACTATGGCTACACCTTC | CASRGGGTNYGYTF
TRBD2 | . | TRBJ2-5 | TRBV5-4 | TGTGCCAGTGGACTAGCGGGAGTGGAGACCCAGTACTTC | CASGLAGVETQYF
. | . | TRBJ1-3 | TRBV5-5 | TGTGCCAGCAGCGTGGGAGTCTTTGAGTCTGGAAACACCATATATTTT | CASSVGVFESGNTIYF
. | few | TRBJ2-1 | TRBV2 | TGTGCCAGCACCGGGTACGATGAGCAGTTCTTC | CASTGYDEQFF
. | . | TRBJ1-1 | TRBV3-1/TRBV3-2 | TGTGCCAGCAGCCAAGTCGGGCAGGGGCTGGTGGCTTTCTTT | CASSQVGQGLVAFF
. | . | TRBJ1-5 | TRBV12-3/TRBV12-4 | TGTGCCAGCATCCAGGGCCTCGGTCAGCCCCAGCATTTT | CASIQGLGQPQHF